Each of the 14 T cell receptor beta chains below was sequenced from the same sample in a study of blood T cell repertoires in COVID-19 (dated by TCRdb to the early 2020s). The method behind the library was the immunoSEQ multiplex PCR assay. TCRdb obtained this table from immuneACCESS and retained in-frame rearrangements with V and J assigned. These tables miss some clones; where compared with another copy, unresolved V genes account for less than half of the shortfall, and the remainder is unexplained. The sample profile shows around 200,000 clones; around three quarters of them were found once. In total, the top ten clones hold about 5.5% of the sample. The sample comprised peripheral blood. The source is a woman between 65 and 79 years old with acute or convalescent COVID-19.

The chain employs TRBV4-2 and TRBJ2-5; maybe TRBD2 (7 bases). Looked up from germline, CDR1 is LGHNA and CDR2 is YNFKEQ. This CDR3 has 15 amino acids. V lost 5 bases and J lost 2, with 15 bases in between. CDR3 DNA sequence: TGTGCCAGCAGCTTTTTGGGGGGGACACAAGAGACCCAGTACTTC. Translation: CASSFLGGTQETQYF.

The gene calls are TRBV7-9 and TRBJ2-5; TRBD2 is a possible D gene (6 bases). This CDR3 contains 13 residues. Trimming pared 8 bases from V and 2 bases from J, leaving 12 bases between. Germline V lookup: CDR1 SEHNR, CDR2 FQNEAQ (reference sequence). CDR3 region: CASQSRGQETQYF. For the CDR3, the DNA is TGTGCCAGCCAATCCCGGGGGCAAGAGACCCAGTACTTC.

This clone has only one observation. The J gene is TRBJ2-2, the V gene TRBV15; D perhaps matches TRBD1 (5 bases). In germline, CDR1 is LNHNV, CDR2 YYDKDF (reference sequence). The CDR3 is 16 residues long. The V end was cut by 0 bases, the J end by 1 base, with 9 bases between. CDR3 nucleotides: TGTGCCACCAGCAGAGATTATACAGGGAACACCGGGGAGCTGTTTTTT. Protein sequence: CATSRDYTGNTGELFF.

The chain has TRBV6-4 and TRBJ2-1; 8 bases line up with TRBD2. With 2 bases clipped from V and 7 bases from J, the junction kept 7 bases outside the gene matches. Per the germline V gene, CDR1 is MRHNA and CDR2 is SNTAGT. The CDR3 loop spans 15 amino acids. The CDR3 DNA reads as TGTGCCAGCAGTGACCCGGGACTAGGGTCGAATGAGCAGTTCTTC. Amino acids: CASSDPGLGSNEQFF.

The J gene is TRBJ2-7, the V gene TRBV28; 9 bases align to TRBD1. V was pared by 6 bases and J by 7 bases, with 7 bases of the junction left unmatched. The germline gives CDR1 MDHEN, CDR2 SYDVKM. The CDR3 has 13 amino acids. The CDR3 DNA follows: TGTGCCAGCAGCGACAGGGGGGCGCAGGAGCAGTACTTC. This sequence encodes CASSDRGAQEQYF. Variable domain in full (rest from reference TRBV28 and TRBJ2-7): DVKVTQSSRYLVKRTGEKVFLECVQDMDHENMFWYRQDPGLGLRLIYFSYDVKMKEKGDIPEGYSVSREKKERFSLILESASTNQTSMYLCASSDRGAQEQYFGPGTRLTVT.

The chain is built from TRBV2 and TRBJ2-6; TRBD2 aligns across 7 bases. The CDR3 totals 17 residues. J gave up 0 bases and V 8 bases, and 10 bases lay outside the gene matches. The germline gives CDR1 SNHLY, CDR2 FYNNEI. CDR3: CASGGGLSDSGANVLTF. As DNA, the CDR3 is TGTGCCAGCGGGGGGGGACTTTCGGACTCTGGGGCCAACGTCCTGACTTTC.

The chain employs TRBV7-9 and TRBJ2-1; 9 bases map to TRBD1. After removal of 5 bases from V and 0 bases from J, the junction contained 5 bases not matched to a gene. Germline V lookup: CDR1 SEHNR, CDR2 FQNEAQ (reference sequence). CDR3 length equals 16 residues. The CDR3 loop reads CASSPYRGRSYNEQFF. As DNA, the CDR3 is TGTGCCAGCAGCCCCTACAGGGGGCGCTCCTACAATGAGCAGTTCTTC. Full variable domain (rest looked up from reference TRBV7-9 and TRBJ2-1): DTGVSQNPRHKITKRGQNVTFRCDPISEHNRLYWYRQTLGQGPEFLTYFQNEAQLEKSRLLSDRFSAERPKGSFSTLEIQRTEQGDSAMYLCASSPYRGRSYNEQFFGPGTRLTVL.

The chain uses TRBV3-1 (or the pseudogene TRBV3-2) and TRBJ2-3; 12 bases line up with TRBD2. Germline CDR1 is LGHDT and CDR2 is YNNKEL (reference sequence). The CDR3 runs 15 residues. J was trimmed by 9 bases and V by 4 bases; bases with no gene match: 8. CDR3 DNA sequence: TGTGCCAGCAGCCCCCTGACTAGCGGGAGCGGGACGCAGTATTTT. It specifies CASSPLTSGSGTQYF.

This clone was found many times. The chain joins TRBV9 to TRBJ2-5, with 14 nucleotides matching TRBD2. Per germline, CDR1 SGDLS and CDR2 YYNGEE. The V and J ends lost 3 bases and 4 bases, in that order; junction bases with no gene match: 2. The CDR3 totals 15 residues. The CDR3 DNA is TGTGCCAGCAGCGGGGGACTAGCGGGAGTAGAGACCCAGTACTTC. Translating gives CASSGGLAGVETQYF.

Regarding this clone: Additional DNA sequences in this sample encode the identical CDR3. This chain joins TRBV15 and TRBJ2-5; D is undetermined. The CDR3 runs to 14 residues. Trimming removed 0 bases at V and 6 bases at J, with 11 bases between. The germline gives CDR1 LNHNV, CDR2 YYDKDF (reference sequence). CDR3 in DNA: TGTGCCACCAGCAGAGATGGAGAGTTGAAGACCCAGTACTTC. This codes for CATSRDGELKTQYF.

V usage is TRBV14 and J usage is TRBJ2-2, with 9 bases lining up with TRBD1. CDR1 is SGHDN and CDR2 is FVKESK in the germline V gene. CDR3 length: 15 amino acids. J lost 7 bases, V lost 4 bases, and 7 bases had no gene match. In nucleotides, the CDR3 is TGTGCCAGCAGCCTACTTACAGGGGGCCACGGGGAGCTGTTTTTT. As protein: CASSLLTGGHGELFF. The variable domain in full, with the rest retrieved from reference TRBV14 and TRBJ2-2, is EAGVTQFPSHSVIEKGQTVTLRCDPISGHDNLYWYRRVMGKEIKFLLHFVKESKQDESGMPNNRFLAERTGGTYSTLKVQPAELEDSGVYFCASSLLTGGHGELFFGEGSRLTVL.

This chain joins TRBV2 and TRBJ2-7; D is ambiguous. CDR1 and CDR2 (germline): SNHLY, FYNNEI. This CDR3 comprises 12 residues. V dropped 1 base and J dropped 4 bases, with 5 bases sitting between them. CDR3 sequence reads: CASSEGLYEQYF. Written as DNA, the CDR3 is TGTGCCAGCAGTGAAGGACTTTACGAGCAGTACTTC. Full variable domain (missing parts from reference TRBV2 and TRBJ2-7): EPEVTQTPSHQVTQMGQEVILRCVPISNHLYFYWYRQILGQKVEFLVSFYNNEISEKSEIFDDQFSVERPDGSNFTLKIRSTKLEDSAMYFCASSEGLYEQYFGPGTRLTVT.

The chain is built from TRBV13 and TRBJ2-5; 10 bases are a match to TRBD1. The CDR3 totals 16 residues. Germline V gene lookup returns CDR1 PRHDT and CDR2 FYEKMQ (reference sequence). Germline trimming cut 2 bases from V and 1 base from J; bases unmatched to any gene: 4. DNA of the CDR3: TGTGCCAGCAGCTTACGGACAGGGGGTATCCAAGAGACCCAGTACTTC. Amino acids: CASSLRTGGIQETQYF.

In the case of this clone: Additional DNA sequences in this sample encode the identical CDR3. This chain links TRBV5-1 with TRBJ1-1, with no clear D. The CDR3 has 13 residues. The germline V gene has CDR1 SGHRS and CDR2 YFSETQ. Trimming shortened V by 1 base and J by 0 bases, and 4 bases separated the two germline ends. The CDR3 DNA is TGCGCCAGCAGCTTGACACTGAACACTGAAGCTTTCTTT. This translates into CASSLTLNTEAFF. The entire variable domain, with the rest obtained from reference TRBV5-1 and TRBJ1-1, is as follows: KAGVTQTPRYLIKTRGQQVTLSCSPISGHRSVSWYQQTPGQGLQFLFEYFSETQRNKGNFPGRFSGRQFSNSRSEMNVSTLELGDSALYLCASSLTLNTEAFFGQGTRLTVV.